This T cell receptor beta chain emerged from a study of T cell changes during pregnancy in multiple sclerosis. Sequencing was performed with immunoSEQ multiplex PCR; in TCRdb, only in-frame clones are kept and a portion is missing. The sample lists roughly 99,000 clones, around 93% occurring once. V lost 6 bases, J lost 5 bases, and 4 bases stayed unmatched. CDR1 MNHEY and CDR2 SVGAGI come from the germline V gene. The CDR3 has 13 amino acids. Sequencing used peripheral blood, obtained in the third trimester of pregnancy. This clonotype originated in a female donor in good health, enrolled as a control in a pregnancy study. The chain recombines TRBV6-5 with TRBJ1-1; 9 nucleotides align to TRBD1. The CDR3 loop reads CASSPQGATEAFF. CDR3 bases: TGTGCCAGCAGCCCACAGGGGGCGACTGAAGCTTTCTTT.